This T cell receptor beta chain is from a study of brain T cells in children with intractable seizures. Study-wide points: Patients' HCMV serostatus was unknown; virus specificity rests on CDR3 similarity alone. Pre-surgery blood may have been undersampled, hiding some clones.

Before surgery, patients took at least one anti-epileptic drug. This CDR3 is built from 21 residues. Trimming left V 7 bases short and J 0 bases short, with 31 bases between. Germline V gene data show CDR1 as MDHEN and CDR2 as SYDVKM. With respect to this clone: Its antigen is not known.

The repertoire was sequenced with immunoSEQ multiplex PCR; TCRdb's copy has only in-frame clones and lacks some. The sample has about 110,000 clones, 85% to 95% seen once. The sequences come from peripheral blood, collected at surgery. The gene calls are TRBV28 and TRBJ1-3, with a weak D call TRBD1 (5 bases). The clonotype comes from a boy under three years old with hemimegalencephaly and intractable seizures. The CDR3 sequence is CASTYSVPPSTRAYSGNTIYF. The CDR3, as DNA: TGTGCCAGCACCTACTCAGTCCCGCCCAGTACCAGGGCCTACTCTGGAAACACCATATATTTT. Together with reference TRBV28 and TRBJ1-3, the CDR3 gives the full variable domain: DVKVTQSSRYLVKRTGEKVFLECVQDMDHENMFWYRQDPGLGLRLIYFSYDVKMKEKGDIPEGYSVSREKKERFSLILESASTNQTSMYLCASTYSVPPSTRAYSGNTIYFGEGSWLTVV.